Each of the 3 T cell receptor beta chains below was sequenced from the same sample in a study of cytomegalovirus exposure and HLA in healthy donors (dated by TCRdb to about 2017). Preparation of the library involved the immunoSEQ multiplex PCR assay. The multiplex PCR relied on a mix of 60 forward primers for TCR Vbeta segments and 13 reverse primers for TCR Jbeta segments. This is the immuneACCESS table as TCRdb keeps it, with only in-frame sequences that have V and J called. A part of the clones is gone; compared with another copy, unresolved V genes explain less than half, and the rest is unexplained. Across this sample there are roughly 160,000 clones, with 80% to 85% seen only once. Approximately 2.1% of the sample is in the top ten clones. The specimen was PBMCs. These receptors were collected from a male donor in good health and CMV-seronegative.

V usage is TRBV4-2 and J usage is TRBJ2-3; no firm D call. Between the trimmed V and J ends, which lost 0 bases and 2 bases, there was a span of 6 bases. The CDR3 contains 14 residues. CDR1 and CDR2 from the germline V gene are LGHNA and YNFKEQ. CDR3 amino acids: CASSQDAVTDTQYF. The CDR3 DNA sequence: TGTGCCAGCAGCCAAGATGCGGTCACAGATACGCAGTATTTT.

There are a few counts of this clone. The J gene is TRBJ1-4, the V gene TRBV2; D might be TRBD1 (5 bases). CDR1 SNHLY and CDR2 FYNNEI come from the germline V gene. This CDR3 is 14 amino acids long. Trimming removed 5 bases from V and 8 bases from J, with 15 bases in between. Written as DNA, the CDR3 is TGTGCCAGCAGTTTTCGGGGGGTGGGCGAAAAACTGTTTTTT. Amino acids: CASSFRGVGEKLFF.

This clone was seen only a few times. The chain is built from TRBV6-5 and TRBJ2-3, with TRBD2 identical over 9 bases. V shed 6 bases, J shed 2 bases, and the junction held 6 bases outside the gene matches. CDR1 MNHEY and CDR2 SVGAGI come from the germline V gene. The CDR3 is 15 residues long. The CDR3 sequence is CASSYSSGVTDTQYF. The CDR3 nucleotides are TGTGCCAGCAGCTATTCTAGCGGGGTCACAGATACGCAGTATTTT.